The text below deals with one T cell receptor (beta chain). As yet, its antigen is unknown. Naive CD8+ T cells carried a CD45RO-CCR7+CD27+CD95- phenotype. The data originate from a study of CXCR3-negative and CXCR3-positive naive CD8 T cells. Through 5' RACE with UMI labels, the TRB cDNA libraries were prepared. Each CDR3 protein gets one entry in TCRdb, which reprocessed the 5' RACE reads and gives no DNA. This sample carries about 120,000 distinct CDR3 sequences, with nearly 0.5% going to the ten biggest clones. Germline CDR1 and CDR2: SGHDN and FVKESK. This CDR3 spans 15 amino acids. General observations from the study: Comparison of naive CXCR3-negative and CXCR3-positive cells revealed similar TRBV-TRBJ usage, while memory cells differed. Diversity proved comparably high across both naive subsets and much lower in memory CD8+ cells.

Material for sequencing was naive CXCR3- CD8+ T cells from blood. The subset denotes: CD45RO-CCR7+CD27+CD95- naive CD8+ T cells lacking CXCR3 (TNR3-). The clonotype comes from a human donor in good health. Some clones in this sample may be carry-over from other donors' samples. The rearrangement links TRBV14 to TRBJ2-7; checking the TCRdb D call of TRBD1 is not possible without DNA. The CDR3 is CASSQVRGRFYEQYF.